The 26 T cell receptor beta chains below come from one sample, sequenced in a study of T-cell reconstitution after alpha-beta-depleted transplantation in children. Unique molecular identifiers tagged the TCRbeta library. TCRdb re-called the PCR reads through MiXCR, storing one row per CDR3 protein. The sample holds 600,000 to 800,000 distinct CDR3 sequences, about 12% seen once. Source: PBMCs, taken before TCRalphabeta/CD19-depleted stem cell transplant. These receptors all come from a girl aged 2 to 9 with congenital amegakaryocytic thrombocytopenia, due to receive a stem cell transplant.

This clonotype occurred many times. This chain uses TRBV10-3 with TRBJ2-2; 11 bases are a match to TRBD2. There are 17 residues in the CDR3. Per germline, CDR1 ENHRY and CDR2 SYGVKD. V gave up 6 bases and J gave up 2 bases; unmatched junction bases: 8. CDR3 protein: CAISTSGTSGNTGELFF. The CDR3 DNA follows: TGTGCCATCAGCACCTCCGGGACTAGCGGCAACACCGGGGAGCTGTTTTTT.

This clonotype appeared a few times. V is TRBV5-1 and J is TRBJ2-5, with D possibly matching TRBD2 (7 bases). The CDR3 is 16 residues long. Germline V gene sequence: CDR1 SGHRS, CDR2 YFSETQ. Trimming took 4 bases from V and 3 from J, leaving 19 bases between them. The DNA for the CDR3 is TGCGCCAGCAGCCCAGTTGCTAGGGGGGGTGAAGAGACCCAGTACTTC. It specifies CASSPVARGGEETQYF.

This clonotype was detected ten times or more. The V and J genes are TRBV27 and TRBJ2-3; D unclear. The CDR3 has 14 amino acids. Trimming shortened V by 5 bases and J by 4 bases, and 13 bases separated the two germline ends. Germline loops: CDR1 MNHEY, CDR2 SMNVEV (reference sequence). The CDR3 loop is CASSPLVGPDTQYF. As DNA, the CDR3 is TGTGCCAGCAGTCCACTCGTAGGACCAGATACGCAGTATTTT.

The chain is built from TRBV7-9 and TRBJ2-5; D is undetermined. The V gene's germline CDR1 is SEHNR and CDR2 FQNEAQ (reference sequence). The CDR3 totals 11 residues. Trimming took off 8 bases at V and 4 bases at J, with 8 bases between the two ends. Here the CDR3 DNA reads TGTGCCAGCTCCATGATAGAGACCCAGTACTTC. It is translated as CASSMIETQYF. The whole variable domain, filled in from reference TRBV7-9 and TRBJ2-5, reads DTGVSQNPRHKITKRGQNVTFRCDPISEHNRLYWYRQTLGQGPEFLTYFQNEAQLEKSRLLSDRFSAERPKGSFSTLEIQRTEQGDSAMYLCASSMIETQYFGPGTRLLVL.

This chain connects TRBV28 to TRBJ2-5, with D maybe TRBD1 (6 bases). Trimming shortened V by 8 bases and J by 5 bases, and 21 bases separated the two germline ends. The V gene's germline CDR1 is MDHEN and CDR2 SYDVKM. CDR3 length equals 15 residues. The CDR3 is CASCRTAVGVETQYF. CDR3 sequence (DNA): TGTGCCAGCTGCCGGACAGCCGTTGGGGTGGAGACCCAGTACTTC.

The chain couples TRBV11-2 to TRBJ2-1, with D unclear. The germline V and J ends were trimmed by 5 bases and 6 bases, with 8 bases remaining between them. The CDR3 consists of 12 residues. The germline CDR1 and CDR2 sequences are SGHAT and FQNNGV. The CDR3 DNA reads TGTGCCAGCAGCGTGAAGACCAATGAGCAGTTCTTC. Its translation: CASSVKTNEQFF.

This clonotype was counted between two and nine times. The chain is built from TRBV15 and TRBJ2-1; no reliable D call. CDR1 and CDR2 from the germline V gene are LNHNV and YYDKDF (reference sequence). The V end was cut by 0 bases, the J end by 6 bases, with 15 bases between. The CDR3 runs 16 residues. DNA of the CDR3: TGTGCCACCAGCAGAGATCCCCTTTCTGGGTTCAATGAGCAGTTCTTC. It is translated as CATSRDPLSGFNEQFF.

The V gene is TRBV20-1, the J gene TRBJ2-2; 7 bases map to TRBD2. With 3 bases clipped from V and 3 bases from J, the junction kept 4 bases outside the gene matches. The CDR3 has 14 amino acids. CDR1 is DFQATT and CDR2 is SNEGSKA in the germline V gene (reference sequence). The CDR3 region is CSARSLADTGELFF. CDR3 nucleotides: TGCAGTGCTAGGTCCCTAGCGGACACCGGGGAGCTGTTTTTT.

This clonotype appeared many times. The chain joins TRBV20-1 to TRBJ2-1; the D gene is possibly TRBD2 (5 bases). Between the trimmed V and J ends, which lost 6 bases and 5 bases, there was a span of 11 bases. This CDR3 is 12 amino acids long. Per the germline V gene, CDR1 is DFQATT and CDR2 is SNEGSKA (reference sequence). DNA of the CDR3: TGCAGTGCCCGGACTTCTAACAATGAGCAGTTCTTC. Its protein is CSARTSNNEQFF.

The V and J genes are TRBV12-5 and TRBJ1-2, with D uncertain. Germline CDR1 is LGHNT and CDR2 is FRNRAP. Trimming took off 7 bases at V and 5 bases at J, with 23 bases between the two ends. The CDR3 covers 16 residues. The CDR3: CASATPYGTRGYGYTF. The CDR3 DNA reads as TGTGCTAGTGCCACCCCTTACGGAACCCGGGGTTATGGCTACACCTTC. The full variable domain, its missing parts supplied by reference TRBV12-5 and TRBJ1-2, is DARVTQTPRHKVTEMGQEVTMRCQPILGHNTVFWYRQTMMQGLELLAYFRNRAPLDDSGMPKDRFSAEMPDATLATLKIQPSEPRDSAVYFCASATPYGTRGYGYTFGSGTRLTVV.

About this clonotype: A much larger clone sits a single nucleotide away, making a read error possible. V and J are TRBV20-1 and TRBJ1-4, with D hard to call. The CDR3 sequence is 13 residues long. Germline V gene lookup returns CDR1 DFQATT and CDR2 SNEGSKA (reference sequence). This CDR3 reads CSVSRKGSEKLLF. In DNA, the CDR3 is TGCAGTGTTTCCCGGAAGGGATCTGAAAAACTGCTTTTT.

In this sample, this clonotype turned up many times. The chain joins TRBV7-2 to TRBJ2-1; D gene unclear. V shed 2 bases and J shed 3 bases, with 5 bases lying between them. CDR3 size: 13 residues. CDR1 and CDR2 from the germline V gene are SGHTA and FQGNSA. The CDR3 sequence is CASSLNNYNEQFF. The DNA of the CDR3 is TGTGCCAGCAGCTTAAACAACTACAATGAGCAGTTCTTC.

This clonotype occurred many times. The rearrangement uses TRBV29-1 and TRBJ1-4, with D possibly TRBD1 on 5 matching bases. There are 14 residues in the CDR3. V lost 4 bases and J 4 bases, leaving 13 bases between the germline ends. Germline-derived CDR1 and CDR2 are SQVTM and ANQGSEA. In DNA, the CDR3 is TGCAGCGTTGTGTGGTCGAGGGGTAATGAAAAACTGTTTTTT. Translated: CSVVWSRGNEKLFF. Full variable domain (rest looked up from reference TRBV29-1 and TRBJ1-4): SAVISQKPSRDICQRGTSLTIQCQVDSQVTMMFWYRQQPGQSLTLIATANQGSEATYESGFVIDKFPISRPNLTFSTLTVSNMSPEDSSIYLCSVVWSRGNEKLFFGSGTQLSVL.

V usage is TRBV20-1 and J usage is TRBJ2-7; D is perhaps TRBD2 (5 bases). This CDR3 has 14 amino acids. Germline-derived CDR1 and CDR2 are DFQATT and SNEGSKA (reference sequence). V was clipped by 3 bases and J by 5 bases, with 17 bases between them. In DNA, the CDR3 is TGCAGTGCTAGCGGGGAGTCTTGGTACAACGAGCAGTACTTC. Encoded protein: CSASGESWYNEQYF.

This clonotype has a handful of counts. V gene TRBV28 combines with J gene TRBJ2-7; tentatively, D is TRBD1 (6 bases). This CDR3 region has 14 residues. V lost 5 bases and J lost 3, with 14 bases in between. Germline assignment: CDR1 MDHEN and CDR2 SYDVKM. CDR3 in amino acids: CASSQWTAYYEQYF. Written as DNA, the CDR3 is TGTGCCAGCAGTCAATGGACAGCATACTACGAGCAGTACTTC. Complete variable domain (other parts from reference TRBV28 and TRBJ2-7): DVKVTQSSRYLVKRTGEKVFLECVQDMDHENMFWYRQDPGLGLRLIYFSYDVKMKEKGDIPEGYSVSREKKERFSLILESASTNQTSMYLCASSQWTAYYEQYFGPGTRLTVT.

CDR3 DNA sequence: TGCGCCAGCAGCTCGGGACAGGCGGTTAATGGCTACACCTTC. This encodes CASSSGQAVNGYTF. The genes are TRBV5-1 and TRBJ1-2; 8 bases align to TRBD1. The CDR3 contains 14 residues. Germline V lookup: CDR1 SGHRS, CDR2 YFSETQ. Germline trimming cut 3 bases from V and 6 bases from J; bases unmatched to any gene: 7.

The rearrangement joins TRBV7-9 to TRBJ2-3; no definite D call. Trimming shortened V by 3 bases and J by 2 bases, and 18 bases separated the two germline ends. Germline values: CDR1 SEHNR, CDR2 FQNEAQ (reference sequence). The CDR3 runs to 17 residues. CDR3 in amino acids: CASSFHRPLFVTDTQYF. The CDR3 nucleotides read TGTGCCAGCAGCTTTCATAGGCCGTTATTTGTCACAGATACGCAGTATTTT.

Ten or more counts support this clonotype. The chain has TRBV4-1 and TRBJ2-3, with a possible D match to TRBD2 (6 bases). There are 17 residues in the CDR3. CDR1 MGHRA and CDR2 YSYEKL come from the germline V gene. V shed 0 bases and J shed 2 bases, with 15 bases lying between them. The CDR3 coding sequence is TGCGCCAGCAGCCAAGAGGGGGGACTCGCTCCCACAGATACGCAGTATTTT. It translates to CASSQEGGLAPTDTQYF.

The gene calls are TRBV11-3 and TRBJ2-4; perhaps TRBD1 as D (6 bases). V shed 5 bases and J shed 4 bases, with 9 bases lying between them. This CDR3 has 13 residues. In germline, CDR1 is SGHNT, CDR2 YENEEA. The CDR3 reads CASSEDSKNIQYF. The CDR3 region has the DNA TGTGCCAGCAGCGAGGACAGTAAAAACATTCAGTACTTC.

This clonotype came up many times. This rearrangement joins TRBV12-3 or TRBV12-4 to TRBJ1-6; no firm D call. Trimming pared 5 bases from V and 0 bases from J, leaving 14 bases between. The CDR3 spans 17 residues. As DNA, the CDR3 is TGTGCCAGCAGTGACCTGTCAACTAGCTCCTATAATTCACCCCTCCACTTT. It specifies CASSDLSTSSYNSPLHF.

This clonotype has at least ten counts. The chain employs TRBV5-1 and TRBJ2-5; D not certain. The V gene lost 5 bases and the J gene lost 5 bases, with 19 bases spanning the gap. Per germline, CDR1 SGHRS and CDR2 YFSETQ. The CDR3 consists of 15 residues. CDR3 loop: CASRHPFGQDETQYF. CDR3 nucleotides: TGCGCCAGCAGACATCCATTCGGTCAGGACGAGACCCAGTACTTC.

CDR3 region: CASSPDYTQYF. For the CDR3, the DNA is TGTGCCAGCAGCCCTGATTATACGCAGTATTTT. The J gene is TRBJ2-3, the V gene TRBV12-3 or TRBV12-4; no definite D call. Deletions cut 6 bases from V and 7 bases from J, with 8 bases between. This CDR3 is 11 amino acids long.

This clonotype was picked up many times. The chain couples TRBV5-6 to TRBJ2-1; D may be TRBD1 (6 bases). CDR1 and CDR2 from the germline V gene are SGHDT and YYEEEE. V gave up 3 bases and J gave up 0 bases, with 7 bases separating them. This CDR3 is built from 14 residues. CDR3 residues: CASSYRVSYNEQFF. CDR3 nucleotides: TGTGCCAGCAGCTACAGGGTCTCCTACAATGAGCAGTTCTTC.

This chain joins TRBV12-3 or TRBV12-4 and TRBJ2-6; D gene unclear. The CDR3 consists of 17 residues. V lost 6 bases and J lost 1, with 16 bases in between. The CDR3 DNA is TGTGCCAGCAGCGACCCTCCCCATGGGTCTGGGGCCAACGTCCTGACTTTC. As protein: CASSDPPHGSGANVLTF.

This clonotype was detected only a few times. The J gene is TRBJ2-1, the V gene TRBV20-1; TRBD2 agrees at 13 bases. The V and J ends lost 5 bases and 2 bases, in that order; junction bases with no gene match: 9. This CDR3 has 17 amino acids. Germline V gene lookup returns CDR1 DFQATT and CDR2 SNEGSKA (reference sequence). CDR3 bases: TGCAGTGCTGCACTAGCGGGAGGGCCTCTTACCTACAATGAGCAGTTCTTC. Translating gives CSAALAGGPLTYNEQFF.

This clonotype appeared a few times. The CDR3 region has the DNA TGTGCCAGTAGTACCGGGAGGGGGATTGGTTCCTACAATGAGCAGTTCTTC. Protein: CASSTGRGIGSYNEQFF. The V gene is TRBV19, the J gene TRBJ2-1; the match to TRBD2 covers 8 bases. The V gene's germline CDR1 is LNHDA and CDR2 SQIVND (reference sequence). The CDR3 is made up of 17 amino acids. J gave up 1 base and V 4 bases, and 9 bases lay outside the gene matches.